This TCR beta chain comes out of a study of blood T cell repertoires in COVID-19. Study details: Both acute and convalescent COVID-19 samples were obtained from the United States, Italy and Spain. Sample material is recorded as cDNA or gDNA derived from T cells, B-cell-depleted T cells, or PBMCs.

Per the study methods: Estimated nucleated cell counts came from reference gene primer amplification. This table comes from immunoSEQ multiplex PCR, and its TCRdb copy is limited to in-frame clones, with some not included. Clone size and V and J calls were adopted from that table, with D and trimming inferred from the DNA. The sample includes nearly 350,000 clones, about nine tenths of them seen just once. Trimming left V 1 base short and J 3 bases short, with 4 bases between. The CDR3 covers 12 residues. The germline CDR1 and CDR2 sequences are MDHEN and SYDVKM. Sequencing input: peripheral blood. The chain carries TRBV28 and TRBJ2-7; D remains unclear. The clonotype originates from a woman between 50 and 59 years old with COVID-19, enrolled during active disease. CDR3 nucleotide sequence: TGTGCCAGCAGTTTATATTACTACGAGCAGTACTTC. It codes for CASSLYYYEQYF.